Below are 31 T cell receptor beta chains sequenced from a single sample in a study of cytomegalovirus exposure and HLA in healthy donors. PCR amplification relied on 60 Vbeta primers (plus 13 Jbeta primers). Only in-frame clones appear in the TCRdb table, and some are missing; sequencing was by immunoSEQ multiplex PCR. This table holds about 140,000 clones, roughly 79% found once. The sequenced sample was PBMCs. The source is a woman aged 35 to 49 in good health and CMV-seronegative.

J is TRBJ1-4 and V is TRBV4-2; possible D gene TRBD1, 6 bases. Germline CDR1 and CDR2: LGHNA and YNFKEQ. V gave up 3 bases and J gave up 0 bases, with 11 bases separating them. This CDR3 region has 16 residues. CDR3 in DNA: TGTGCCAGCAGCCAGCGGACAGCCTCAACTAATGAAAAACTGTTTTTT. This gives the protein CASSQRTASTNEKLFF.

V gene TRBV6-5 combines with J gene TRBJ2-3; 12 bases are shared with TRBD1. J was trimmed by 7 bases and V by 1 base; bases with no gene match: 6. This CDR3 has 16 residues. Per the germline V gene, CDR1 is MNHEY and CDR2 is SVGAGI. The CDR3 sequence is CASSYLPGQGANTQYF. Here the CDR3 DNA reads TGTGCCAGCAGTTACTTACCGGGACAGGGGGCAAATACGCAGTATTTT.

The chain is built from TRBV28 and TRBJ2-1; TRBD2 might be the D (5 bases). This CDR3 is 13 amino acids long. Trimming removed 2 bases from V and 8 bases from J, with 10 bases in between. Germline V gene lookup returns CDR1 MDHEN and CDR2 SYDVKM. CDR3 nucleotide sequence: TGTGCCAGCAGTTTACGAGGGTACGATGAGCAGTTCTTC. Protein: CASSLRGYDEQFF.

The chain couples TRBV5-1 to TRBJ2-2; TRBD1 aligns across 10 bases. Germline CDR1 is SGHRS and CDR2 is YFSETQ. The CDR3 extends over 15 amino acids. The trim removed 3 bases at V and 4 bases at J, leaving 3 bases unmatched. CDR3 region: CASSWDRGGTGELFF. The CDR3 DNA reads TGCGCCAGCAGCTGGGACAGGGGTGGCACCGGGGAGCTGTTTTTT.

This rearrangement joins TRBV6-1 to TRBJ1-6; D might be TRBD1 (6 bases). V was pared by 6 bases and J by 7 bases, with 13 bases between. The CDR3 consists of 14 residues. Germline V lookup: CDR1 MNHNS, CDR2 SASEGT. The DNA of the CDR3 is TGTGCCAGCAGCACCACAGGGAGAAATTCACCCCTCCACTTT. This codes for CASSTTGRNSPLHF.

The genes are TRBV10-3 and TRBJ1-3; TRBD1 is a possible D gene (5 bases). Germline-derived CDR1 and CDR2 are ENHRY and SYGVKD. Trimming shortened V by 2 bases and J by 0 bases, and 11 bases separated the two germline ends. The CDR3 is 16 residues long. The CDR3 DNA sequence: TGTGCCATCAGTGAGGGGACTTACGACTCTGGAAACACCATATATTTT. This encodes CAISEGTYDSGNTIYF.

The J gene is TRBJ2-5, the V gene TRBV27, with 8 bases aligning to TRBD2. This CDR3 region has 19 residues. CDR1 and CDR2 (germline): MNHEY, SMNVEV (reference sequence). The junction had 21 bases not matched to a gene; V was cut back by 4 bases and J by 5 bases. The chain's CDR3 is CASSSYQLQLAGREETQYF. The CDR3 coding sequence is TGTGCCAGCAGTTCTTATCAGCTTCAATTAGCGGGGAGGGAGGAGACCCAGTACTTC.

This clone was detected once. The rearrangement links TRBV11-1 to TRBJ2-1, with 7 bases matching TRBD1. CDR1 is SGHAT, CDR2 FQDESV, per germline (reference sequence). V lost 1 base, J lost 7 bases, and 10 bases stayed unmatched. CDR3 length equals 16 residues. CDR3 sequence: CASSLGQGGFRNEQFF. The CDR3 DNA reads as TGTGCCAGCAGCTTAGGCCAAGGGGGCTTCAGGAATGAGCAGTTCTTC.

This chain uses TRBV10-3 with TRBJ1-5; 10 bases agree with TRBD1. CDR1 and CDR2 from the germline V gene are ENHRY and SYGVKD. The CDR3 runs to 15 residues. Trimming took 2 bases from V and 4 from J; bases not matched to a gene: 2. The CDR3 DNA reads as TGTGCCATCAGTGAGGCGGGACAGGGGAATCAGCCCCAGCATTTT. Its translation is CAISEAGQGNQPQHF.

V gene TRBV4-3 combines with J gene TRBJ1-6, with 8 bases that match TRBD1. This CDR3 contains 15 residues. Looked up from germline, CDR1 is LGHNA and CDR2 is YSLEER. Trimming took 0 bases from V and 6 from J; bases not matched to a gene: 1. In DNA, the CDR3 is TGCGCCAGCAGCCAAGATGGACAGGGTAATTCACCCCTCCACTTT. Its translation: CASSQDGQGNSPLHF.

In DNA, the CDR3 is TGCGCCAGCAGCTTGGGGACAGGGACAGATACGCAGTATTTT. Its translation: CASSLGTGTDTQYF. The chain employs TRBV5-1 and TRBJ2-3; 8 nucleotides match TRBD1. This CDR3 is built from 14 residues. CDR1 and CDR2 from the germline V gene are SGHRS and YFSETQ. Losses at the gene ends were 0 bases for V and 3 bases for J; bases not matched to a gene: 0.

The V gene is TRBV7-2, the J gene TRBJ2-2, with D possibly being TRBD2 (6 bases). The CDR3 length is 14 residues. From germline, CDR1 is SGHTA and CDR2 FQGNSA. V shed 5 bases and J shed 5 bases, with 12 bases lying between them. Written as DNA, the CDR3 is TGTGCCAGCAGCCGGGACTTCACGACCGGGGAGCTGTTTTTT. Its protein is CASSRDFTTGELFF.

This clone was recorded a few times. The rearrangement joins TRBV7-2 to TRBJ1-2, with TRBD1 matching 10 bases. Germline trimming cut 8 bases from V and 7 bases from J; bases unmatched to any gene: 10. The CDR3 sequence is 14 residues long. Per germline, CDR1 SGHTA and CDR2 FQGNSA. CDR3 DNA: TGTGCCAGCTTTAAAGACAGGGGGCTTAGTGGCTACACCTTC. Its translation: CASFKDRGLSGYTF. Based on the CDR3 plus reference TRBV7-2 and TRBJ1-2, the full variable domain is GAGVSQSPSNKVTEKGKDVELRCDPISGHTALYWYRQSLGQGLEFLIYFQGNSAPDKSGLPSDRFSAERTGGSVSTLTIQRTQQEDSAVYLCASFKDRGLSGYTFGSGTRLTVV.

This clone came up a few times. The CDR3 region is CSVLAGGTYNEQFF. The DNA for the CDR3 is TGCAGCGTTCTAGCGGGAGGTACCTACAATGAGCAGTTCTTC. The chain has TRBV29-1 and TRBJ2-1; TRBD2 aligns across 11 bases. Looked up from germline, CDR1 is SQVTM and CDR2 is ANQGSEA. The CDR3 covers 14 residues. V shed 5 bases and J 2 bases; nucleotides not matched to a gene: 2.

This chain links TRBV6-6 with TRBJ2-1; 9 bases agree with TRBD2. The CDR3 consists of 15 residues. With V trimmed by 8 bases and J by 5 bases, 10 bases remained unmatched. Per the germline V gene, CDR1 is MNHNY and CDR2 is SVGAGI (reference sequence). CDR3 sequence (DNA): TGTGCCAGCTGGAGGCGGGAGGGCCAAAACAATGAGCAGTTCTTC. This encodes CASWRREGQNNEQFF.

The gene calls are TRBV6-5 and TRBJ2-5, with TRBD1 identical over 7 bases. In germline, CDR1 is MNHEY, CDR2 SVGAGI. The CDR3 is 13 amino acids. The junction had 5 bases not matched to a gene; V was cut back by 5 bases and J by 5 bases. This chain's CDR3 is CASSRQGWETQYF. DNA for the CDR3: TGTGCCAGCAGTCGACAGGGATGGGAGACCCAGTACTTC.

This rearrangement joins TRBV4-3 to TRBJ2-4; tentatively, D is TRBD2 (5 bases). In germline, CDR1 is LGHNA, CDR2 YSLEER. V lost 4 bases and J lost 7, with 11 bases in between. There are 13 residues in the CDR3. The CDR3 is CASSPRPGNIQYF. Here the CDR3 DNA reads TGCGCCAGCAGCCCAAGGCCGGGGAACATTCAGTACTTC.

This rearrangement joins TRBV27 to TRBJ1-1, with a weak D call TRBD1 (6 bases). Per the germline V gene, CDR1 is MNHEY and CDR2 is SMNVEV (reference sequence). CDR3 length equals 13 residues. V was cut by 7 bases and J by 5 bases, with 14 bases left in between. CDR3 residues: CASNLSGETEAFF. The CDR3 DNA reads TGTGCCAGCAACTTATCAGGGGAAACTGAAGCTTTCTTT.

This clone is a singleton in its sample. This sequence joins TRBV7-6 and TRBJ2-7, with 8 bases identical to TRBD2. Per the germline V gene, CDR1 is SGHVS and CDR2 is FNYEAQ. The CDR3 sequence is 13 residues long. Trimming took 7 bases from V and 4 from J; bases not matched to a gene: 6. The CDR3 bases are TGTGCCAGCACCCTAGCGGGCCAATACGAGCAGTACTTC. It yields the protein CASTLAGQYEQYF.

The genes are TRBV4-2 and TRBJ1-1, with 9 positions matching TRBD1. V trimming: 5 bases; J trimming: 4 bases; junction bases outside the gene matches: 23. CDR1 and CDR2 (germline): LGHNA, YNFKEQ. The CDR3 loop spans 20 amino acids. CDR3 in DNA: TGTGCCAGCAGCAAGTTCATGATCTCAGGACAGGGGTCTTTCGTCACTGAAGCTTTCTTT. It translates to CASSKFMISGQGSFVTEAFF.

In this sample, this clone turned up a few times. The rearrangement joins TRBV4-2 to TRBJ1-2, with a weak D call TRBD1 (5 bases). Deletions cut 0 bases from V and 6 bases from J, with 17 bases between. CDR1 LGHNA and CDR2 YNFKEQ come from the germline V gene. The CDR3 totals 16 residues. The CDR3 region has the DNA TGTGCCAGCAGCCAAGATCTCGGGGGGATTTTAGATGGCTACACCTTC. Amino acids: CASSQDLGGILDGYTF.

J is TRBJ1-1 and V is TRBV27; D is unclear. Germline V gene sequence: CDR1 MNHEY, CDR2 SMNVEV (reference sequence). V lost 5 bases, J lost 3 bases, and 10 bases lay in between. This CDR3 spans 13 amino acids. The CDR3 region is CASSRTYDTEAFF. The DNA of the CDR3 is TGTGCCAGCAGTCGGACTTATGACACTGAAGCTTTCTTT.

This clone was seen once. V and J are TRBV30 and TRBJ2-3; TRBD1 is a possible D gene (7 bases). The germline CDR1 and CDR2 sequences are GTSNPN and SVGIG (reference sequence). V was clipped by 1 base and J by 3 bases, with 14 bases between them. The CDR3 totals 15 residues. The CDR3 DNA reads as TGTGCCTGGAGTGGACAGGGAGGTACGACAGATACGCAGTATTTT. This sequence encodes CAWSGQGGTTDTQYF.

V and J are TRBV20-1 and TRBJ2-3; no definite D call. The V gene lost 3 bases and the J gene lost 6 bases, with 7 bases spanning the gap. CDR3 length: 11 residues. The germline V gene has CDR1 DFQATT and CDR2 SNEGSKA (reference sequence). The CDR3 DNA follows: TGCAGTGCTAGTTTGGAGGATACGCAGTATTTT. It encodes CSASLEDTQYF.

The rearrangement links TRBV5-4 to TRBJ2-1; D gene unclear. From germline, CDR1 is SGHNT and CDR2 YYREEE (reference sequence). Deletions cut 2 bases from V and 0 bases from J, with 9 bases between. CDR3 length: 15 amino acids. DNA for the CDR3: TGTGCCAGCAGCTTTGCCTTCAGCTCCTACAATGAGCAGTTCTTC. Translation: CASSFAFSSYNEQFF.

The rearrangement uses TRBV4-3 and TRBJ1-5; 7 bases match TRBD1. Germline assignment: CDR1 LGHNA and CDR2 YSLEER. CDR3 length: 16 residues. The J segment lost 2 bases and the V segment lost 0 bases, leaving 4 bases of the junction unmatched. As DNA, the CDR3 is TGCGCCAGCAGCCAAGAGAGGGGGCGAGGCAATCAGCCCCAGCATTTT. Translating gives CASSQERGRGNQPQHF.

The count of this clone is one. The rearrangement links TRBV28 to TRBJ1-2; perhaps TRBD1 as D (6 bases). Germline CDR1 MDHEN, CDR2 SYDVKM. V was shortened by 6 bases and J by 4 bases, with 12 bases between the two germline ends. This CDR3 is built from 13 residues. The CDR3 sequence: CASRQDSAYGYTF. Here the CDR3 DNA reads TGTGCCAGCAGGCAGGACAGTGCCTATGGCTACACCTTC.

The V and J genes are TRBV7-2 and TRBJ2-5, with D tentatively TRBD2 (6 bases). This CDR3 has 16 residues. Trimming took off 4 bases at V and 2 bases at J, with 17 bases between the two ends. Germline-derived CDR1 and CDR2 are SGHTA and FQGNSA. CDR3 sequence: CASSSTGLLIQETQYF. CDR3 nucleotides: TGTGCCAGCAGCTCAACGGGACTCTTAATACAAGAGACCCAGTACTTC.

The chain is built from TRBV9 and TRBJ2-5, with 7 positions matching TRBD1. CDR1 SGDLS and CDR2 YYNGEE come from the germline V gene. The CDR3 has 15 residues. V shed 4 bases and J 0 bases; nucleotides not matched to a gene: 6. The chain's CDR3 is CASSIQQGYQETQYF. The DNA of the CDR3 is TGTGCCAGCAGCATACAACAGGGGTACCAAGAGACCCAGTACTTC. The full variable domain, its missing parts supplied by reference TRBV9 and TRBJ2-5, is DSGVTQTPKHLITATGQRVTLRCSPRSGDLSVYWYQQSLDQGLQFLIQYYNGEERAKGNILERFSAQQFPDLHSELNLSSLELGDSALYFCASSIQQGYQETQYFGPGTRLLVL.

The chain recombines TRBV9 with TRBJ2-2; D remains ambiguous. V shed 0 bases and J shed 3 bases, with 6 bases lying between them. The germline V gene has CDR1 SGDLS and CDR2 YYNGEE. This CDR3 is built from 14 residues. DNA of the CDR3: TGTGCCAGCAGCGTAGTAGTAGACACCGGGGAGCTGTTTTTT. Amino acids: CASSVVVDTGELFF.

This chain links TRBV9 with TRBJ2-5, with TRBD1 as a possible D gene (6 bases). The J call is uncertain, as TRBJ2-7 better fits the DNA end. Germline V gives CDR1 SGDLS, CDR2 YYNGEE. The CDR3 is made up of 15 amino acids. The CDR3 DNA reads TGTGCCAGCAGCGTAGAACAGGGCCTCCCCTACGAGCAGTACTTC. Translation: CASSVEQGLPYEQYF.